This T cell receptor beta chain was captured in a study of CD8+ T cells in alopecia areata. Study context: Treatment of the treated patients consisted of oral tofacitinib, 5 to 10 mg twice daily.

The CDR3 runs 15 residues. In germline, CDR1 is SGHRS, CDR2 YFSETQ. The V end lost 0 bases, the J end lost 0 bases, and 9 bases lay between the germline ends. Following extraction, RNA underwent reverse transcription to cDNA, which served as the sequencing template. Sequencing used immunoSEQ multiplex PCR; TCRdb keeps in-frame clones, though not all of them. The sample includes under 70,000 clones, approximately 60% of them seen just once. This clone was seen only a few times. As yet, its antigen is unknown. Study-wide findings and caveats: Scalp samples also contribute reads from the resident alphabeta T cells found in normal skin. Especially in alopecia totalis/universalis, lesional scalp showed greater clonality than normal scalp did.

The TCR originated in a human donor with alopecia areata. The material was CD8+ T cells sorted from blood, obtained at week 0. J is TRBJ1-2 and V is TRBV5-1; tentatively, D is TRBD1 (6 bases). The CDR3 loop reads CASSLETGPNYGYTF. The CDR3 nucleotides are TGCGCCAGCAGCTTGGAGACAGGTCCTAACTATGGCTACACCTTC.